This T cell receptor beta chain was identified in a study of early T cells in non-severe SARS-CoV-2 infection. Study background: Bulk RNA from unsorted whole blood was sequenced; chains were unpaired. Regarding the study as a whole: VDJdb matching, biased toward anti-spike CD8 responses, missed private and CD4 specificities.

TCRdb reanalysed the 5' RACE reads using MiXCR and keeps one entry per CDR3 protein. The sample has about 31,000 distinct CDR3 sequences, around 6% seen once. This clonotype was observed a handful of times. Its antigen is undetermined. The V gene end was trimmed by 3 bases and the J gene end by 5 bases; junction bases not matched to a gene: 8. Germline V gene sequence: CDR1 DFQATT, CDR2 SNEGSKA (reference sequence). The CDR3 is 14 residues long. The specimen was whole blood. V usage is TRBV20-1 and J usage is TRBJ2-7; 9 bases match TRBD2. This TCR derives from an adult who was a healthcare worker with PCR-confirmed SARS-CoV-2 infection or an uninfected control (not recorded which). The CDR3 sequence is CSARKGLAIHEQYF. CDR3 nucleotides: TGCAGTGCTAGGAAGGGACTAGCCATCCACGAGCAGTACTTC.